This entry features one T cell receptor beta chain sequence. Looked up from germline, CDR1 is DFQATT and CDR2 is SNEGSKA (reference sequence). This CDR3 is 15 amino acids long. The V gene end was trimmed by 2 bases and the J gene end by 6 bases; junction bases not matched to a gene: 9. Through a sample-barcoded 5' primer and a J-beta primer mix, a second PCR was run for roughly 7 to 11 cycles. A tag from a template-switch adaptor with 12 random nucleotides marked each cDNA molecule. TCRdb reanalysed the 5' RACE reads using MiXCR and keeps one entry per CDR3 protein. The data contain about 640,000 distinct CDR3 sequences, approximately 30% of them seen just once; the ten biggest clones take up about 15%. Donors each provided around 9 milliliters of peripheral blood. This sample stems from a study of blood T cells in healthy people across ages. Study summary: Per every two T cells, about one barcoded beta molecule was captured by template switching.

The sequence derives from an elderly woman in good health. Input material: blood. This rearrangement joins TRBV20-1 to TRBJ1-1; 10 nucleotides align to TRBD1. CDR3 nucleotides: TGCAGTGCTAGACGCCGGGACAGGGGTCTTCCTGAAGCTTTCTTT. The encoded protein is CSARRRDRGLPEAFF.